Below are 8 T cell receptor beta chains sequenced from a single sample in a study of blood T cells in healthy people across ages. Primers used in a second PCR of roughly 6 to 12 cycles were a sample-barcoded 5' primer and a J-beta primer mix. TCRdb recomputed calls from the 5' RACE reads with MiXCR, one row per CDR3 protein. The data show 650,000 to 1,000,000 distinct CDR3 sequences, 35% to 40% seen once. The sequenced sample was blood. The receptors come from a young man in good health.

V is TRBV20-1 and J is TRBJ2-1; D gene ambiguous. The DNA end lines up better with TRBJ2-7; the J call may be wrong. This CDR3 has 14 amino acids. CDR1 DFQATT and CDR2 SNEGSKA come from the germline V gene (reference sequence). The CDR3: CSARGEGSYNEQYF. Here the CDR3 DNA reads TGCAGTGCTAGAGGAGAAGGCTCCTACAATGAGCAGTACTTC.

V is TRBV6-6 and J is TRBJ1-1; D gene ambiguous. The V and J ends lost 4 bases and 8 bases respectively, with 11 bases between them. The CDR3 has 12 residues. CDR1 is MNHNY and CDR2 is SVGAGI in the germline V gene (reference sequence). The CDR3 DNA is TGTGCCAGCAGTTTCCCGAGGGCCGAAGCTTTCTTT. This translates into CASSFPRAEAFF.

This clonotype was counted a few times. The chain recombines TRBV6-5 with TRBJ2-3, with 10 bases matching TRBD2. The germline V gene has CDR1 MNHEY and CDR2 SVGAGI. This CDR3 spans 15 amino acids. V shed 6 bases, J shed 2 bases, and the junction held 5 bases outside the gene matches. The CDR3 coding sequence is TGTGCCAGCAGCCCCACTAGCGGGGCCACAGATACGCAGTATTTT. This translates into CASSPTSGATDTQYF.

This clonotype showed up just a few times. The rearrangement links TRBV6-2 or TRBV6-3 to TRBJ1-1; a possible D gene is TRBD1 (5 bases). This CDR3 is 11 amino acids long. V was trimmed by 8 bases and J by 3 bases, leaving 7 bases between them. The germline gives CDR1 MNHEY, CDR2 SVGEGT. CDR3 nucleotide sequence: TGTGCCAGCGGGGGGTACACTGAAGCTTTCTTT. Residues: CASGGYTEAFF.

This clonotype has at least ten counts. The CDR3 here is CASSSRGRNGADTQYF. The DNA for the CDR3 is TGTGCCAGCAGCTCCAGGGGGCGCAACGGTGCAGATACGCAGTATTTT. The V gene is TRBV7-2, the J gene TRBJ2-3; 8 bases fit TRBD1. Germline CDR1 is SGHTA and CDR2 is FQGNSA. The CDR3 sequence is 16 residues long. Trimming took 4 bases from V and 4 from J; bases not matched to a gene: 10.

This clonotype was counted between two and nine times. This chain uses TRBV14 with TRBJ1-2; D possibly corresponds to TRBD1 (5 bases). The V gene's germline CDR1 is SGHDN and CDR2 FVKESK. This CDR3 region has 15 residues. V lost 4 bases and J lost 2, with 14 bases in between. CDR3: CASSRDGSRNYGYTF. CDR3 bases: TGTGCCAGCAGCCGGGACGGCAGCCGAAACTATGGCTACACCTTC.

As to this clonotype: It may be a read error: a sequence one base away is much more abundant. The CDR3 DNA reads TGTGCCAGCACCCCCCAAGGGACGGGTTACAATGAGCAGTTCTTC. It codes for CASTPQGTGYNEQFF. The chain has TRBV12-3 or TRBV12-4 and TRBJ2-1; D possibly uses TRBD1 or TRBD2 (5 bases each). V was pared by 7 bases and J by 4 bases, with 17 bases between. The length of the CDR3 is 15 residues.

The table lists this clonotype with a few counts. CDR3 residues: CASSLFPKEGTSNQPQHF. Here the CDR3 DNA reads TGTGCCAGCAGCTTATTCCCCAAAGAAGGGACAAGCAATCAGCCCCAGCATTTT. The genes are TRBV11-3 and TRBJ1-5; D possibly corresponds to TRBD1 (6 bases). Germline-derived CDR1 and CDR2 are SGHNT and YENEEA. This CDR3 region has 18 residues. V lost 2 bases to trimming and J lost 1 base, with 18 bases between them.